A selection of T cell receptor beta chains follows, all from one sample in a study of identical twins. TCRdb recomputed calls from the 5' RACE reads with MiXCR, one row per CDR3 protein. The sample contains 500,000 to 550,000 distinct CDR3 sequences, around 20% of which appear only once. These data were also filed under a second study, of T cells expressing NK-cell markers.

The sample comprised CD4+ T cells sorted from blood. The receptor set was obtained from a woman aged 18-29 years in good health. Each CDR3 is given with its conserved first and last residue. Each record gives: clone size, D gene, V gene, J gene, CDR3 protein, CDR3 DNA. D genes are given only for firm matches. A clone size is listed for some rows: how often the clone was seen (once, few, many), or a class if it is expanded.

size: NA; D: TRBD2; V: TRBV20-1; J: TRBJ2-1; CDR3: CSARGVPEGYNVAQFF; DNA: TGCAGTGCTCGGGGGGTCCCCGAGGGTTACAATGTCGCGCAGTTCTTC
size: few; D: NA; V: TRBV20-1; J: TRBJ1-1; CDR3: CSARAPVMNTEAFF; DNA: TGCAGTGCTAGAGCCCCAGTCATGAACACTGAAGCTTTCTTT
size: many; D: TRBD2; V: TRBV20-1; J: TRBJ2-3; CDR3: CSARLLAGSQDTQYF; DNA: TGCAGTGCTAGATTGCTAGCGGGTTCCCAAGATACGCAGTATTTT
size: few; D: TRBD2; V: TRBV20-1; J: TRBJ2-1; CDR3: CSARSGILDNEQFF; DNA: TGCAGTGCTCGTAGCGGGATCTTGGACAATGAGCAGTTCTTC
size: NA; D: NA; V: TRBV6-1; J: TRBJ2-7; CDR3: CASSFRGRYEQYF; DNA: TGTGCCAGCAGCTTCCGGGGTCGCTACGAGCAGTACTTC
size: NA; D: NA; V: TRBV28; J: TRBJ2-7; CDR3: CASSLQDLLQPLYEQYF; DNA: TGTGCCAGCAGTTTACAGGATCTTCTACAGCCCCTCTACGAGCAGTACTTC
size: NA; D: TRBD2; V: TRBV7-2; J: TRBJ2-1; CDR3: CASSLASSGGWNEQFF; DNA: TGTGCCAGCAGCTTAGCTTCTAGCGGGGGTTGGAATGAGCAGTTCTTC
size: many; D: NA; V: TRBV5-5; J: TRBJ1-4; CDR3: CASSLPSVGEKLFF; DNA: TGTGCCAGCAGCTTGCCTAGTGTAGGCGAAAAACTGTTTTTT
size: NA; D: TRBD1; V: TRBV3-1; J: TRBJ1-1; CDR3: CASSDRDRENTEAFF; DNA: TGTGCCAGCTCTGATCGGGACAGGGAGAACACTGAAGCTTTCTTT
size: few; D: TRBD1; V: TRBV15; J: TRBJ1-2; CDR3: CATSSGGLYGYTF; DNA: TGTGCCACCAGCTCAGGGGGCCTCTATGGCTACACCTTC
size: few; D: NA; V: TRBV6-2/TRBV6-3; J: TRBJ2-2; CDR3: CASSYNPRGGGELFF; DNA: TGTGCCAGCAGTTACAATCCGCGAGGAGGCGGGGAGCTGTTTTTT
size: NA; D: NA; V: TRBV20-1; J: TRBJ2-1; CDR3: CSAKSSWIEQFF; DNA: TGCAGTGCTAAGTCTAGCTGGATTGAGCAGTTCTTC
size: NA; D: NA; V: TRBV6-1; J: TRBJ2-5; CDR3: CASSSRGVGGTETQYF; DNA: TGTGCCAGCAGCTCCAGGGGTGTAGGAGGAACAGAGACCCAGTACTTC
size: NA; D: NA; V: TRBV9; J: TRBJ2-7; CDR3: CASSVLGQGYF; DNA: TGTGCCAGCAGCGTCCTCGGGCAGGGGTACTTC
size: once; D: NA; V: TRBV5-1; J: TRBJ1-2; CDR3: CASSPFSGTAYAGYTF; DNA: TGCGCCAGCAGCCCCTTCTCCGGGACGGCCTACGCCGGCTACACCTTC
size: NA; D: TRBD2; V: TRBV10-2; J: TRBJ2-3; CDR3: CASGTSGTGTQYF; DNA: TGTGCCAGCGGGACTAGCGGGACGGGTACGCAGTATTTT
size: few; D: TRBD1; V: TRBV20-1; J: TRBJ1-2; CDR3: CSARDDRVLGYGYTF; DNA: TGCAGTGCTAGAGATGACAGGGTTCTTGGCTATGGCTACACCTTC
size: NA; D: NA; V: TRBV12-3/TRBV12-4; J: TRBJ2-1; CDR3: CASSYGTEQFF; DNA: TGTGCCAGCAGTTACGGGACAGAGCAGTTCTTC
size: NA; D: TRBD2; V: TRBV6-4; J: TRBJ2-1; CDR3: CASSDSGRMDEQFF; DNA: TGTGCCAGCAGTGATAGCGGGAGAATGGATGAGCAGTTCTTC
size: NA; D: TRBD2; V: TRBV20-1; J: TRBJ2-1; CDR3: CSARVMAGGLYNEQFF; DNA: TGCAGTGCTAGAGTAATGGCGGGAGGCCTTTACAATGAGCAGTTCTTC
size: many; D: NA; V: TRBV4-3; J: TRBJ2-4; CDR3: CASSQLGQNIQYF; DNA: TGCGCCAGCAGCCAACTCGGACAGAACATTCAGTACTTC
size: NA; D: NA; V: TRBV12-3/TRBV12-4; J: TRBJ2-3; CDR3: CASILGPTDTQYF; DNA: TGTGCCAGCATCCTGGGACCCACAGATACGCAGTATTTT
size: NA; D: TRBD2; V: TRBV18; J: TRBJ2-1; CDR3: CASSPPREAGNEQFF; DNA: TGTGCCAGCTCACCACCACGGGAGGCGGGCAATGAGCAGTTCTTC
size: NA; D: NA; V: TRBV15; J: TRBJ2-5; CDR3: CATSRVTGGAQYF; DNA: TGTGCCACCAGCAGAGTGACAGGTGGGGCCCAGTACTTC
size: few; D: TRBD2; V: TRBV9; J: TRBJ2-3; CDR3: CASSLRLAESTDTQYF; DNA: TGTGCCAGCAGTCTGAGACTAGCGGAATCCACAGATACGCAGTATTTT
size: once; D: NA; V: TRBV20-1; J: TRBJ1-1; CDR3: CSARDQQASAFF; DNA: TGCAGTGCTAGAGATCAGCAGGCATCAGCTTTCTTT
size: NA; D: TRBD2; V: TRBV7-2; J: TRBJ2-1; CDR3: CASSSASGGPYNEQFF; DNA: TGTGCCAGCAGCTCCGCTAGCGGGGGGCCCTACAATGAGCAGTTCTTC
size: few; D: TRBD1; V: TRBV20-1; J: TRBJ2-3; CDR3: CSAEPRDRSTDTQYF; DNA: TGCAGTGCGGAACCCCGGGACAGAAGCACAGATACGCAGTATTTT
size: few; D: NA; V: TRBV12-3/TRBV12-4; J: TRBJ1-3; CDR3: CASSPRTVSGNTIYF; DNA: TGTGCCAGCAGTCCTCGGACAGTCTCTGGAAACACCATATATTTT
size: many; D: TRBD1; V: TRBV3-1; J: TRBJ1-2; CDR3: CASSPLTGAENGYTF; DNA: TGTGCCAGCAGCCCCCTGACAGGGGCAGAAAATGGCTACACCTTC
size: many; D: NA; V: TRBV10-3; J: TRBJ1-4; CDR3: CAIPMGRSREKLFF; DNA: TGTGCCATCCCCATGGGACGGTCTAGGGAAAAACTGTTTTTT
size: few; D: NA; V: TRBV5-5; J: TRBJ2-7; CDR3: CASSHDVFYEQYF; DNA: TGTGCCAGCAGCCACGACGTGTTCTACGAGCAGTACTTC
size: once; D: NA; V: TRBV6-2/TRBV6-3; J: TRBJ2-3; CDR3: CASRNPGRNTDTQYF; DNA: TGTGCCAGCAGAAATCCGGGACGGAACACAGATACGCAGTATTTT